Each of the 10 T cell receptor beta chains below was sequenced from the same sample in a study of regulatory T cells in long-lasting Graves disease. As for time point: newly diagnosed GD, antithyroid drugs for less than 3 months. Following extraction of RNA from PBMCs, that RNA was used to make the TCR library. Sequencing libraries for TCR beta were prepared with iRepertoire HTBI primers and Arm-PCR of CDR3 regions. TCRdb analysed the multiplex PCR reads with MiXCR anew, one entry per CDR3 protein. The table has 350,000 to 400,000 distinct CDR3 sequences, about 14% seen once; the top ten hold about 20%. This material consisted of peripheral blood mononuclear cells (PBMCs), taken at new diagnosis, from a patient treated with antithyroid drugs. These receptors were obtained from a female donor with Graves disease.

This clonotype was counted a few times. The chain is built from TRBV19 and TRBJ1-5; no clear D gene. Between the trimmed V and J ends, which lost 1 base and 2 bases, there was a span of 6 bases. The CDR3 covers 14 residues. Germline CDR1 and CDR2: LNHDA and SQIVND (reference sequence). CDR3 in amino acids: CASSIAGGNQPQHF. The CDR3 DNA is TGTGCCAGTAGTATAGCGGGAGGCAATCAGCCCCAGCATTTT.

This clonotype was observed at least ten times. The chain joins TRBV13 to TRBJ2-1; 12 bases match TRBD1. This CDR3 spans 17 amino acids. With V trimmed by 5 bases and J by 8 bases, 13 bases remained unmatched. The germline CDR1 and CDR2 sequences are PRHDT and FYEKMQ (reference sequence). The CDR3 coding sequence is TGTGCCAGCAGCCCGACAGCGGGACAGGGGGCGCTGGATGAGCAGTTCTTC. It codes for CASSPTAGQGALDEQFF.

This clonotype was detected ten times or more. The chain couples TRBV12-3 or TRBV12-4 to TRBJ2-4, with 8 bases fitting TRBD1. The CDR3 consists of 19 residues. The V segment lost 7 bases and the J segment 2 bases; nucleotides outside the gene matches: 19. CDR3: CASTQDREWRGETKNIQYF. The DNA of the CDR3 is TGTGCCAGCACCCAGGACAGGGAGTGGCGAGGTGAGACCAAAAACATTCAGTACTTC.

This clonotype was recorded a few times. Written as DNA, the CDR3 is TGTGCCAGCTCAGCCCGGAGAGCAATCGACGAGCAGTACTTC. Encoded protein: CASSARRAIDEQYF. The J gene is TRBJ2-7, the V gene TRBV18; D call uncertain. Per germline, CDR1 KGHSH and CDR2 LQKENI. The CDR3 contains 14 residues. The V end was cut by 5 bases, the J end by 5 bases, with 16 bases between.

In its sample, this clonotype was seen many times. The chain uses TRBV20-1 and TRBJ1-3; no firm D call. The V end was cut by 1 base, the J end by 5 bases, with 12 bases between. Germline values: CDR1 DFQATT, CDR2 SNEGSKA (reference sequence). This CDR3 is built from 14 residues. In DNA form, the CDR3 reads TGCAGTGCTAGAGCTACAGCGGATAGAAACACCATATATTTT. Encoded protein: CSARATADRNTIYF.

In its sample, this clonotype was seen many times. The chain recombines TRBV28 with TRBJ2-7; possibly TRBD2 for D (6 bases). Trimming left V 6 bases short and J 2 bases short, with 14 bases between. CDR1 and CDR2 from the germline V gene are MDHEN and SYDVKM. The CDR3 contains 14 residues. The CDR3 nucleotides are TGTGCCAGCAGGTGGGGCGGGACTCCCTACGAGCAGTACTTC. Translated: CASRWGGTPYEQYF.

The chain couples TRBV19 to TRBJ1-2; TRBD1 matches at 8 bases. In germline, CDR1 is LNHDA, CDR2 SQIVND (reference sequence). This CDR3 has 15 residues. The V segment lost 3 bases and the J segment 1 base; nucleotides outside the gene matches: 4. CDR3 sequence (DNA): TGTGCCAGTAGTATCCCAGGGGGCAGTAACTATGGCTACACCTTC. Protein: CASSIPGGSNYGYTF.

As concerns this clonotype: A far larger clone lies a single base away; this is likely a read error. Because the CDR3 is missing its conserved closing phenylalanine or tryptophan, this is likely a read error. V is TRBV7-2 and J is TRBJ2-3, with D perhaps assigned TRBD1 or TRBD2 (5 bases each). CDR3 size: 14 residues. Germline V gene data show CDR1 as SGHTA and CDR2 as FQGNSA. The DNA of the CDR3 is TGCGCCAGCAGCCTAGGGACGGGTTCGAATACGCAGTATTCT. As protein: CASSLGTGSNTQYS.

The rearrangement uses TRBV6-2 or TRBV6-3 and TRBJ2-3, with D maybe TRBD1 (5 bases). This CDR3 comprises 17 residues. The V end lost 0 bases, the J end lost 4 bases, and 17 bases lay between the germline ends. Germline V CDR1 and CDR2: MNHEY, SVGEGT. In nucleotides, the CDR3 is TGTGCCAGCAGTTACTCGACCGATGATTGGGGCGCAGATACGCAGTATTTT. Protein product: CASSYSTDDWGADTQYF.

This clonotype was seen ten or more times. The J gene is TRBJ2-5, the V gene TRBV6-1, with a weak D call TRBD2 (5 bases). Germline CDR1 reads MNHNS; CDR2 reads SASEGT. The V end was cut by 2 bases, the J end by 5 bases, with 15 bases between. The CDR3 has 15 amino acids. The CDR3 loop reads CASSEISGLGETQYF. CDR3 DNA: TGTGCCAGCAGTGAAATTTCGGGGTTAGGGGAGACCCAGTACTTC.